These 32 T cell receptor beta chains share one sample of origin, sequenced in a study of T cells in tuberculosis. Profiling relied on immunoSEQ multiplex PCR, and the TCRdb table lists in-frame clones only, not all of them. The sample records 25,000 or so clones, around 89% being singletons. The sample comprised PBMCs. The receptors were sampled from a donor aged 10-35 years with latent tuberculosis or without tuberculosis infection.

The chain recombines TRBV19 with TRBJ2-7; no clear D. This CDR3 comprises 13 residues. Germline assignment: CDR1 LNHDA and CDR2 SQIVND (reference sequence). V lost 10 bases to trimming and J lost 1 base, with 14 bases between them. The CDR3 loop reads CATSQAQSYEQYF. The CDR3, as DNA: TGTGCCACCTCGCAGGCTCAATCCTACGAGCAGTACTTC. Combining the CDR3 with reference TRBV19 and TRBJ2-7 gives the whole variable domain DGGITQSPKYLFRKEGQNVTLSCEQNLNHDAMYWYRQDPGQGLRLIYYSQIVNDFQKGDIAEGYSVSREKKESFPLTVTSAQKNPTAFYLCATSQAQSYEQYFGPGTRLTVT.

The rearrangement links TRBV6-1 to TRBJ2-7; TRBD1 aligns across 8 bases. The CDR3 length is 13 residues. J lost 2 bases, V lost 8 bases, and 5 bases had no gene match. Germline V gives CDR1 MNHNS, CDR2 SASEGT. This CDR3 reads CASPGQVPYEQYF. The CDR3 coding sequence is TGTGCCAGCCCGGGACAGGTACCCTACGAGCAGTACTTC.

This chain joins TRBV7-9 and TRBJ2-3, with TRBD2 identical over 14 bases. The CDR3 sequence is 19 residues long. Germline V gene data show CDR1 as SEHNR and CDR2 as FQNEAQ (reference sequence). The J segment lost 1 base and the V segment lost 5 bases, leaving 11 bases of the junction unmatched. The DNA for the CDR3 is TGTGCCAGCAGCGACCAAGCCGGGACTAGCGGGGGAGGCACAGATACGCAGTATTTT. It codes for CASSDQAGTSGGGTDTQYF.

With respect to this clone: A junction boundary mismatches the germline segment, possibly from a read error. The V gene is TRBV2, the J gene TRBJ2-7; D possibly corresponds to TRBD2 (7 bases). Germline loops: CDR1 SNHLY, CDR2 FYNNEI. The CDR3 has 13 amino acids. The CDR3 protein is CASREGGGYEQYF. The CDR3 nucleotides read TGTGCCAGCAGAGAAGGGGGGGGCTACGAGCAGTACTTC.

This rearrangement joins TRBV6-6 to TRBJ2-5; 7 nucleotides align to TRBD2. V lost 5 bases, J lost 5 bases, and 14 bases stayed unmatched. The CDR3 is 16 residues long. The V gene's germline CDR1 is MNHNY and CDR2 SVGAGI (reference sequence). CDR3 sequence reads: CASSRWTSINEETQYF. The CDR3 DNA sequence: TGTGCCAGCAGTCGTTGGACTAGTATTAATGAGGAGACCCAGTACTTC.

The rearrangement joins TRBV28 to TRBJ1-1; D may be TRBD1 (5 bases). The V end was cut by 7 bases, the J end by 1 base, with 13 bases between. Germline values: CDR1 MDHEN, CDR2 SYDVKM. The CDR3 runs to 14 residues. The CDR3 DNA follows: TGTGCCAGCACCTTGGGGGGTACGAACACTGAAGCTTTCTTT. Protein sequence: CASTLGGTNTEAFF.

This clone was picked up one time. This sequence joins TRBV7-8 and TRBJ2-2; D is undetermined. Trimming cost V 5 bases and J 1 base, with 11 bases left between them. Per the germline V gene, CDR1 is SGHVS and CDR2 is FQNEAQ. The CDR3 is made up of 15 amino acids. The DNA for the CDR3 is TGTGCCAGCAGCCCTTATCCGGGGAACACCGGGGAGCTGTTTTTT. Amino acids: CASSPYPGNTGELFF.

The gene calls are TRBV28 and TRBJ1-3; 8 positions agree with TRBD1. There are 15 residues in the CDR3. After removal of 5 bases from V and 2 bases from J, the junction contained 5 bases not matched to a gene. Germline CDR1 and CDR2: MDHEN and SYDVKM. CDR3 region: CASSPDRGAGNTIYF. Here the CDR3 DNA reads TGTGCCAGCAGTCCCGACAGGGGAGCTGGAAACACCATATATTTT.

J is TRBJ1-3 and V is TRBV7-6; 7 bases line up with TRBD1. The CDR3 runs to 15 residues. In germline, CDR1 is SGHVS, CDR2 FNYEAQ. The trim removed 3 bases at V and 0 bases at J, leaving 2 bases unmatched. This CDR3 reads CASSLGQYSGNTIYF. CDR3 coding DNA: TGTGCCAGCAGCTTGGGACAGTACTCTGGAAACACCATATATTTT.

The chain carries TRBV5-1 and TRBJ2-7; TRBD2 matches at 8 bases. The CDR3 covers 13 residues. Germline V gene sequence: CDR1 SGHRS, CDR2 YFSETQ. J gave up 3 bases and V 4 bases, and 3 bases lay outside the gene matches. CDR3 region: CASSPAGGYEQYF. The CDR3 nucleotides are TGCGCCAGCAGCCCGGCGGGAGGCTACGAGCAGTACTTC. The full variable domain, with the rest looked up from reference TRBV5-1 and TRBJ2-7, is KAGVTQTPRYLIKTRGQQVTLSCSPISGHRSVSWYQQTPGQGLQFLFEYFSETQRNKGNFPGRFSGRQFSNSRSEMNVSTLELGDSALYLCASSPAGGYEQYFGPGTRLTVT.

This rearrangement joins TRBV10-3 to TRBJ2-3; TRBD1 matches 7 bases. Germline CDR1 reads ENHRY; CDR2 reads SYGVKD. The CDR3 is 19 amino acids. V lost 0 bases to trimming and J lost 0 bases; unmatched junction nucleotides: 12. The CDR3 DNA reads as TGTGCCATCAGTGAGTCTGGGGGACAGCCGATCTCTAGCACAGATACGCAGTATTTT. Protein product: CAISESGGQPISSTDTQYF.

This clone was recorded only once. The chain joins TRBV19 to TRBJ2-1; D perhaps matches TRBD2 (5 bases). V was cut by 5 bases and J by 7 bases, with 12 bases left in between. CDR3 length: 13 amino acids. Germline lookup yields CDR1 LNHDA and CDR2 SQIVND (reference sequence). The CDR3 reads CASSWRAENEQFF. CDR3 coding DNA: TGTGCCAGTAGTTGGCGGGCCGAAAATGAGCAGTTCTTC.

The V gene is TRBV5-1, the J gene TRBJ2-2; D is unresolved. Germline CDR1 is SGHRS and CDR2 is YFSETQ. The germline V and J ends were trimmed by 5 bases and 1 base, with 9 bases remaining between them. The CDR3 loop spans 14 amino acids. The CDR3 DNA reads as TGCGCCAGCAGTTCTCCAGGGAACACCGGGGAGCTGTTTTTT. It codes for CASSSPGNTGELFF.

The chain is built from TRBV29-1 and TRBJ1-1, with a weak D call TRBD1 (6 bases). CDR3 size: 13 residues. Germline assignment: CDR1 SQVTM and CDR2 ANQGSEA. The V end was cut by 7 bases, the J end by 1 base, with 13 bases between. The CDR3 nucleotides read TGCAGCGGTGGACAGTCGGCGAACACTGAAGCTTTCTTT. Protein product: CSGGQSANTEAFF.

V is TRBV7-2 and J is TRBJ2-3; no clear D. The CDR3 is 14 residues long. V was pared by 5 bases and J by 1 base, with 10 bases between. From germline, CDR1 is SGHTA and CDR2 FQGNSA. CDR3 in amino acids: CASSPPPGTDTQYF. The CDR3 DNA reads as TGTGCCAGCAGCCCCCCCCCGGGCACAGATACGCAGTATTTT.

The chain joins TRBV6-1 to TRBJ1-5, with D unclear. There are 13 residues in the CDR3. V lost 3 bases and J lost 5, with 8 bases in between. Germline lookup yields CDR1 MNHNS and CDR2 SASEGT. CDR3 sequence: CASSDEGYQPQHF. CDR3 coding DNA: TGTGCCAGCAGTGATGAGGGTTATCAGCCCCAGCATTTT.

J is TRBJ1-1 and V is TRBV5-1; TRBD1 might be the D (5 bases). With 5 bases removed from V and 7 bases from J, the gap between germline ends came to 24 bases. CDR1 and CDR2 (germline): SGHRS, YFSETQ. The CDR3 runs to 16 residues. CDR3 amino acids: CASSIGLWGGENEAFF. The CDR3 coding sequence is TGCGCCAGCAGTATTGGACTGTGGGGGGGTGAGAATGAAGCTTTCTTT.

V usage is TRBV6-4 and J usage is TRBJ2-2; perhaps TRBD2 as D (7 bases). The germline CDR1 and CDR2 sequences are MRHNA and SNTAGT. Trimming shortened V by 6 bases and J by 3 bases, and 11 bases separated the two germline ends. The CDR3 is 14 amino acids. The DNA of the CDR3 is TGTGCCAGCAGGAGGGGGGGCGACACCGGGGAGCTGTTTTTT. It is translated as CASRRGGDTGELFF.

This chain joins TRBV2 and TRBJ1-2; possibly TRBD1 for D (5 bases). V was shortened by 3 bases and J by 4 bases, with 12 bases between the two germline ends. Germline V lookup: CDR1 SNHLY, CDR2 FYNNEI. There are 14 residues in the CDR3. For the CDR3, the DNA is TGTGCCAGCAGTGATAGGGCCCAGGGCTATGGCTACACCTTC. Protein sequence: CASSDRAQGYGYTF.

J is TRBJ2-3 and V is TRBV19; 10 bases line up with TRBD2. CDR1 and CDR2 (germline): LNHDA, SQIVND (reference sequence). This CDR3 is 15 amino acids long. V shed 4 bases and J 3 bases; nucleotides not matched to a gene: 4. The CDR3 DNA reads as TGTGCCAGTAGTACTGGACTAGCGGAAACAGATACGCAGTATTTT. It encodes CASSTGLAETDTQYF.

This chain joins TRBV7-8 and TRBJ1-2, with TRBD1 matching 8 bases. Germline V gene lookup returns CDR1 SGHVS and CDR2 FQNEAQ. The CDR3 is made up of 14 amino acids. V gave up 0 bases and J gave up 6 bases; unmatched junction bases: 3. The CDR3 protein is CASSLALDRDGYTF. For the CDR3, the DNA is TGTGCCAGCAGCTTAGCTTTGGACAGGGATGGCTACACCTTC.

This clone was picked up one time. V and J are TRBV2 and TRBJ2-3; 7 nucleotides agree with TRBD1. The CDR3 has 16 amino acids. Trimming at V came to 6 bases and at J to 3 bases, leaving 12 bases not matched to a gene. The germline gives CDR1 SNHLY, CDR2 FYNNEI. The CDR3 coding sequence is TGTGCCAGCAGGCGATCGGCCGGGACAGAAACAGATACGCAGTATTTT. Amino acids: CASRRSAGTETDTQYF.

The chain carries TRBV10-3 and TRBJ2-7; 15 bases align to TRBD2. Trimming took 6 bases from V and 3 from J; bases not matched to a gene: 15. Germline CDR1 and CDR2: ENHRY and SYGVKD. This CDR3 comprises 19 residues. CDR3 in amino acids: CAISEGTSGGRGERYEQYF. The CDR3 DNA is TGTGCCATCAGCGAAGGGACTAGCGGGGGGCGAGGGGAACGCTACGAGCAGTACTTC.

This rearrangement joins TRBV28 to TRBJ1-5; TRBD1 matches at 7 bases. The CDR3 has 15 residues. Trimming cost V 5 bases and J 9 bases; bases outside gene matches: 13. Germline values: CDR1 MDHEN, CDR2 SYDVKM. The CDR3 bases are TGTGCCAGCAGTACGACAGGGTTGGGTTTAAGGCCCCAGCATTTT. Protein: CASSTTGLGLRPQHF.

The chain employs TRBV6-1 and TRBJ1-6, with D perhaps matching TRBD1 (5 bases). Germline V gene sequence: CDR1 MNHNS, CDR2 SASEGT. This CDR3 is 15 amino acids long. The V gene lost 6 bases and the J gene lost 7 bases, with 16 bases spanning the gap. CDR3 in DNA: TGTGCCAGCAGAATGGGAATGGCAGGGAATTCACCCCTCCACTTT. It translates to CASRMGMAGNSPLHF.

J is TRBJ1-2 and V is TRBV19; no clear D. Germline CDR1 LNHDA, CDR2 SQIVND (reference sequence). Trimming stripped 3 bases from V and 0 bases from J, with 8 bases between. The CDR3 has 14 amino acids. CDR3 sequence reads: CASSIRISNYGYTF. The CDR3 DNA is TGTGCCAGTAGTATCAGGATCTCTAACTATGGCTACACCTTC.

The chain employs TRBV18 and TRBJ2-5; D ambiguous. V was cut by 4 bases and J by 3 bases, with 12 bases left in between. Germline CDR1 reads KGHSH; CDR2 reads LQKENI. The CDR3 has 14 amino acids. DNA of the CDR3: TGTGCCAGCTCACTTACAGACCTTAAAGAGACCCAGTACTTC. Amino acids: CASSLTDLKETQYF.

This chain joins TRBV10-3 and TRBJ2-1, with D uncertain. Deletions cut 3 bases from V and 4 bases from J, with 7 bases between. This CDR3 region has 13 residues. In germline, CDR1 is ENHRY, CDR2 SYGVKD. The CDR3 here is CAISDLGYNEQFF. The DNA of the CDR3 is TGTGCCATCAGTGACCTCGGGTACAATGAGCAGTTCTTC.

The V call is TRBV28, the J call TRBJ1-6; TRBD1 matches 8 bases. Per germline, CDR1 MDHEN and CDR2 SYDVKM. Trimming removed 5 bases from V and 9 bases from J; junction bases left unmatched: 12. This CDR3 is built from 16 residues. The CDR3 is CASSRNRGTFSSPLHF. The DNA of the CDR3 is TGTGCCAGCAGTCGAAACAGGGGGACGTTTTCTTCACCCCTCCACTTT.

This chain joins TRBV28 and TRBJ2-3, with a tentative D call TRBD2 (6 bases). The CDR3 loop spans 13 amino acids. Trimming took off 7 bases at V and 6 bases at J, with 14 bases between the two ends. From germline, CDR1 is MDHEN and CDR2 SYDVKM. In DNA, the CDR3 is TGTGCCAGCAACAGACTAGGACGGGATACGCAGTATTTT. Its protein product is CASNRLGRDTQYF. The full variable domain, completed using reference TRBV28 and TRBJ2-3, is DVKVTQSSRYLVKRTGEKVFLECVQDMDHENMFWYRQDPGLGLRLIYFSYDVKMKEKGDIPEGYSVSREKKERFSLILESASTNQTSMYLCASNRLGRDTQYFGPGTRLTVL.

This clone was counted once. The CDR3 region has the DNA TGCGCCAGCAGCCCCGTTCTCCGACTCGGGCAGTATTTT. This encodes CASSPVLRLGQYF. The rearrangement links TRBV5-1 to TRBJ2-3; D remains unclear. This CDR3 region has 13 residues. Deletions cut 4 bases from V and 11 bases from J, with 17 bases between. Germline CDR1 SGHRS, CDR2 YFSETQ.

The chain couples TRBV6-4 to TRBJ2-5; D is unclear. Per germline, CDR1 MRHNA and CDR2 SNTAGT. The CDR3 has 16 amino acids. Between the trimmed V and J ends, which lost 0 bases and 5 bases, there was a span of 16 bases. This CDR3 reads CASSDSSPGPRETQYF. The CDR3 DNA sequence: TGTGCCAGCAGTGACTCCTCCCCGGGTCCGAGGGAGACCCAGTACTTC.